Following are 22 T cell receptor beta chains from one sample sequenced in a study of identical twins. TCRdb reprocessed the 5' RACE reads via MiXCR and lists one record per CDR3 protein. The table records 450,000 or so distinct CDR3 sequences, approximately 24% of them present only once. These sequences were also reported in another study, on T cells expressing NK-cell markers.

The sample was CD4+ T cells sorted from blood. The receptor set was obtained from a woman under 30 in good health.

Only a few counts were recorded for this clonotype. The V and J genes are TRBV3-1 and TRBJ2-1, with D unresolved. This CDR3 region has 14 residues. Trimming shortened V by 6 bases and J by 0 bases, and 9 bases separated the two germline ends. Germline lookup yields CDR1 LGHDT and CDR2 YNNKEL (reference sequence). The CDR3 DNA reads TGTGCCAGCAGAAGGAGCAGCTCCTACAATGAGCAGTTCTTC. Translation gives CASRRSSSYNEQFF.

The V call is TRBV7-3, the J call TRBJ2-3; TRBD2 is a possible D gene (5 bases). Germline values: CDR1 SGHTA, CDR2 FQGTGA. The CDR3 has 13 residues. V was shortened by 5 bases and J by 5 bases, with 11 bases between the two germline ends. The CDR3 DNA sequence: TGTGCCAGCAGCCCTCGGGGTCTAGATACGCAGTATTTT. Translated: CASSPRGLDTQYF.

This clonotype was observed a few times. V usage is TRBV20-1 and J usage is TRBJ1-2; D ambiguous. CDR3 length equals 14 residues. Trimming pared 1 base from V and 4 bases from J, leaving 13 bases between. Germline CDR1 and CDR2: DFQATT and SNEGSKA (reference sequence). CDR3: CSARVGPLLYGYTF. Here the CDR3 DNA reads TGCAGTGCTAGAGTGGGTCCCCTCCTCTATGGCTACACCTTC.

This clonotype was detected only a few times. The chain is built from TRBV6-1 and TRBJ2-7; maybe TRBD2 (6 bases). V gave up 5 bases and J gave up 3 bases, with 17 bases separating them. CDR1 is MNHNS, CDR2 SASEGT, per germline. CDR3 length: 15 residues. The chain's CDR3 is CASSPRVAEYYEQYF. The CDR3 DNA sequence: TGTGCCAGCAGTCCCCGGGTAGCGGAGTACTACGAGCAGTACTTC.

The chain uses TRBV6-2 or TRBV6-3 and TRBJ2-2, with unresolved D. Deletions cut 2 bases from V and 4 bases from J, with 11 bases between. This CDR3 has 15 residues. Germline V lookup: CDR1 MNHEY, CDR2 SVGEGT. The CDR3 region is CASSYVQFGTGELFF. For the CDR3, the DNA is TGTGCCAGCAGTTACGTCCAGTTCGGCACCGGGGAGCTGTTTTTT.

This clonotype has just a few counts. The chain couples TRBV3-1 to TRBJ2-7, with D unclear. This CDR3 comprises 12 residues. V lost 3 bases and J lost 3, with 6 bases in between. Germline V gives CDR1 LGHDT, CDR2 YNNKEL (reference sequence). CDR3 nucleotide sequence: TGTGCCAGCAGCCACGGATTCTACGAGCAGTACTTC. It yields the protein CASSHGFYEQYF.

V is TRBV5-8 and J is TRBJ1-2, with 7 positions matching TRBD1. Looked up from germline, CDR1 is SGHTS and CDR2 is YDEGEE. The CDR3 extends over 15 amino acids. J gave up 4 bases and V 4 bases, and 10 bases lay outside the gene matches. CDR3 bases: TGTGCCAGCAGCACCGGACAGGCGGTTCGCTATGGCTACACCTTC. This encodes CASSTGQAVRYGYTF.

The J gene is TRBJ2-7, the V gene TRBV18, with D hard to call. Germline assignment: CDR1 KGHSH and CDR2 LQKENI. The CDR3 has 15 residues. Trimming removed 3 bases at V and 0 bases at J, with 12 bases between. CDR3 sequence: CASSPATPGSYEQYF. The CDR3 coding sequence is TGTGCCAGCTCACCGGCGACCCCGGGCTCCTACGAGCAGTACTTC.

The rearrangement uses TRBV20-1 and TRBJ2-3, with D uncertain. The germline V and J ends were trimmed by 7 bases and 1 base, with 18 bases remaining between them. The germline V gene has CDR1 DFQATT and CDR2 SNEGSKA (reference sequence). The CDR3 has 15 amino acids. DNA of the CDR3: TGCAGTGGTCGGGCCCCGGGTTCGGGCACAGATACGCAGTATTTT. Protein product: CSGRAPGSGTDTQYF.

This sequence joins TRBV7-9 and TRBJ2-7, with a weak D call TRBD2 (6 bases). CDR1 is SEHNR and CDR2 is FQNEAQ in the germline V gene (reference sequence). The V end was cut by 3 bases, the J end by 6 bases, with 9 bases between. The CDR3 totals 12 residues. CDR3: CASSFGGFEQYF. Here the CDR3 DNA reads TGTGCCAGCAGCTTCGGAGGGTTCGAGCAGTACTTC.

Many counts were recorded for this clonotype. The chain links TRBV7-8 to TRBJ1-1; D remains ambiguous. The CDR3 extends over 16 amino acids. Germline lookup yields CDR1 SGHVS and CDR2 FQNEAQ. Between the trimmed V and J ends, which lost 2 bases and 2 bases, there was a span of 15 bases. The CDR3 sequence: CASSLKWARLNTEAFF. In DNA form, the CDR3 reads TGTGCCAGCAGCTTAAAGTGGGCCCGTCTTAACACTGAAGCTTTCTTT.

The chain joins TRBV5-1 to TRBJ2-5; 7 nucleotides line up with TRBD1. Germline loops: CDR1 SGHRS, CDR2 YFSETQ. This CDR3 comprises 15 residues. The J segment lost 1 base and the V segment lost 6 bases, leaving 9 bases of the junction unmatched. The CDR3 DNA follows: TGCGCCAGCAAAGAGTTGGGACAGACCCAAGAGACCCAGTACTTC. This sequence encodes CASKELGQTQETQYF.

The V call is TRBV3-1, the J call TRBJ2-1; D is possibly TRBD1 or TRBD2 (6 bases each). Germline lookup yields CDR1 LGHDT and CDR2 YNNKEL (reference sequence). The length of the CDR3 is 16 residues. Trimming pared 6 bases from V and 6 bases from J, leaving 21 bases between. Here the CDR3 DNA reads TGTGCCAGCAGTCAAAGGGGGACGGGGGCCTTCAATGAGCAGTTCTTC. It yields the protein CASSQRGTGAFNEQFF.

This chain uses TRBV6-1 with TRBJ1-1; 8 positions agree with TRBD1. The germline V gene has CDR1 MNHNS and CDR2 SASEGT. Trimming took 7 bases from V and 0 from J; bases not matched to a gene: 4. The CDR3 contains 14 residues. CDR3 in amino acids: CASNRDRLNTEAFF. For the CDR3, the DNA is TGTGCCAGCAATAGGGACAGGTTGAACACTGAAGCTTTCTTT.

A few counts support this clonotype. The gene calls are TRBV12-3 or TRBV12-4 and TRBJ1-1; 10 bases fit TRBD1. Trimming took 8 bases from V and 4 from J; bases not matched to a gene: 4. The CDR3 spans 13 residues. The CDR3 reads CASVGQGGTEAFF. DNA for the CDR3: TGTGCCAGCGTCGGACAGGGGGGCACTGAAGCTTTCTTT.

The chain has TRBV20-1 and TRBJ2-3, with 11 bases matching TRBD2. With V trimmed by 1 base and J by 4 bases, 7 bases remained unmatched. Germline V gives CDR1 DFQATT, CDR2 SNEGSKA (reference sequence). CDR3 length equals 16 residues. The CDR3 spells CSARAPSGRRADTQYF. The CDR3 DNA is TGCAGTGCTAGAGCCCCTAGCGGGAGGAGGGCAGATACGCAGTATTTT.

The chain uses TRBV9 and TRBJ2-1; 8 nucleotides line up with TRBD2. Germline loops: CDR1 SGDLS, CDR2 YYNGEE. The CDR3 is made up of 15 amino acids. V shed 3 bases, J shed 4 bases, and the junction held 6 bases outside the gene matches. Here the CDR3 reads CASSATSGTYNEQFF. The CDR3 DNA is TGTGCCAGCAGCGCCACTAGCGGAACTTACAATGAGCAGTTCTTC.

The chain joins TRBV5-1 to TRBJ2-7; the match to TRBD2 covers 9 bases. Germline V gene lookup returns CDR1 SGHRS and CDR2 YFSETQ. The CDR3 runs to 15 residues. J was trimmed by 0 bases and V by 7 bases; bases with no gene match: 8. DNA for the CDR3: TGCGCCAGCGGCCCTAGCGGGGCAAGCTCCTACGAGCAGTACTTC. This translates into CASGPSGASSYEQYF.

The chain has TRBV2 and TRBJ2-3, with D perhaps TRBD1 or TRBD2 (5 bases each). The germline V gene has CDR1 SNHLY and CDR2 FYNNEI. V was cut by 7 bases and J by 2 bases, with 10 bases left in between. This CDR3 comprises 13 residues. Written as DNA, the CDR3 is TGTGCCAGCAACCGGGACCTCACAGATACGCAGTATTTT. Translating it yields CASNRDLTDTQYF.

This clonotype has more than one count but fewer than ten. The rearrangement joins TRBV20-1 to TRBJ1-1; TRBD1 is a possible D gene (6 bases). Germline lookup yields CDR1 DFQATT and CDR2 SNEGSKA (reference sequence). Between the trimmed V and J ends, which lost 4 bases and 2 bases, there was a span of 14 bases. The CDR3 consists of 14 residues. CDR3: CSAKEGGGNTEAFF. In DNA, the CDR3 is TGCAGTGCTAAGGAGGGGGGAGGCAACACTGAAGCTTTCTTT.

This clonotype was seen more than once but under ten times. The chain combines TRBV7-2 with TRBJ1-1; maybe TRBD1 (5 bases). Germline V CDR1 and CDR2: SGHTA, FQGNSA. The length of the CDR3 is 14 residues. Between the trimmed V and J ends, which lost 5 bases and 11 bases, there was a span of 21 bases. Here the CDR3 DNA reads TGTGCCAGCAGCCCACGGGGGGTTGGCTGGGGGGCTTTCTTT. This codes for CASSPRGVGWGAFF. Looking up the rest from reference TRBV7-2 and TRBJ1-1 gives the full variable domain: GAGVSQSPSNKVTEKGKDVELRCDPISGHTALYWYRQSLGQGLEFLIYFQGNSAPDKSGLPSDRFSAERTGGSVSTLTIQRTQQEDSAVYLCASSPRGVGWGAFFGQGTRLTVV.

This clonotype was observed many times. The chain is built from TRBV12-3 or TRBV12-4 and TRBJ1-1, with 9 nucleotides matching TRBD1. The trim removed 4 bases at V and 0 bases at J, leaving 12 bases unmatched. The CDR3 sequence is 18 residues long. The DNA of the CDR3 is TGTGCCAGCAGTTCCGGACAGGGGCATCTTGATTTGAACACTGAAGCTTTCTTT. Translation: CASSSGQGHLDLNTEAFF.